Shown below are 10 T cell receptor beta chains from a single sample sequenced in a study of graft-versus-host responses after intestinal transplantation. The method was immunoSEQ multiplex PCR; TCRdb's version includes in-frame clones alone and lacks a portion of them. The table lists around 89,000 clones, about 90% of them singletons. Antigens of these TCRs are unknown. The specimen comprised unstimulated CD8+ T cells sorted from spleen or lymph node cells, sampled before transplant. The receptors shown here come from a human donor who was the organ donor for an intestinal transplant.

The chain employs TRBV29-1 and TRBJ1-2; D not certain. Germline V gene sequence: CDR1 SQVTM, CDR2 ANQGSEA. The CDR3 is 14 residues long. Trimming took off 3 bases at V and 4 bases at J, with 15 bases between the two ends. As DNA, the CDR3 is TGCAGCGTTGATCTCCAGGAGGGTATCTATGGCTACACCTTC. Translating it yields CSVDLQEGIYGYTF.

The chain is built from TRBV18 and TRBJ2-1, with D possibly TRBD2 on 6 matching bases. Looked up from germline, CDR1 is KGHSH and CDR2 is LQKENI. This CDR3 is 18 amino acids long. The V and J ends lost 0 bases and 10 bases respectively, with 25 bases between them. The CDR3 sequence is CASSPPEFRDSARREQFF. The CDR3 DNA reads TGTGCCAGCTCACCACCTGAGTTCCGGGACTCAGCCCGAAGGGAGCAGTTCTTC.

This clone was counted between two and nine times. The chain uses TRBV14 and TRBJ1-1; D perhaps matches TRBD1 (5 bases). Trimming shortened V by 2 bases and J by 2 bases, and 12 bases separated the two germline ends. This CDR3 spans 15 amino acids. Germline lookup yields CDR1 SGHDN and CDR2 FVKESK. The CDR3 here is CASSQRVGHNTEAFF. CDR3 coding DNA: TGTGCCAGCAGCCAACGAGTCGGACATAACACTGAAGCTTTCTTT.

The chain is built from TRBV29-1 and TRBJ1-2; D perhaps matches TRBD1 (5 bases). Trimming took 3 bases from V and 4 from J, leaving 9 bases between them. CDR1 is SQVTM and CDR2 is ANQGSEA in the germline V gene. The CDR3 is made up of 12 amino acids. In nucleotides, the CDR3 is TGCAGCGTTGAGGGGCGTTTCTATGGCTACACCTTC. It is translated as CSVEGRFYGYTF. The full variable domain, its missing parts supplied by reference TRBV29-1 and TRBJ1-2, is SAVISQKPSRDICQRGTSLTIQCQVDSQVTMMFWYRQQPGQSLTLIATANQGSEATYESGFVIDKFPISRPNLTFSTLTVSNMSPEDSSIYLCSVEGRFYGYTFGSGTRLTVV.

The rearrangement joins TRBV7-9 to TRBJ1-5; possible D gene TRBD1, 6 bases. CDR1 is SEHNR and CDR2 is FQNEAQ in the germline V gene (reference sequence). The CDR3 spans 14 residues. V dropped 5 bases and J dropped 3 bases, with 11 bases sitting between them. CDR3 amino acids: CASSETGSNQPQHF. The CDR3 DNA follows: TGTGCCAGCAGCGAAACAGGGTCCAATCAGCCCCAGCATTTT.

J is TRBJ2-7 and V is TRBV4-1, with 8 bases matching TRBD2. Germline V gene sequence: CDR1 MGHRA, CDR2 YSYEKL. The V gene end was trimmed by 3 bases and the J gene end by 6 bases; junction bases not matched to a gene: 10. This CDR3 contains 15 residues. CDR3 sequence (DNA): TGCGCCAGCAGCCAGTCCGGGGGGGCCCCTCTCGAGCAGTACTTC. Translated: CASSQSGGAPLEQYF.

The rearrangement uses TRBV27 and TRBJ2-3, with 8 bases identical to TRBD1. This CDR3 comprises 14 residues. Trimming cost V 5 bases and J 5 bases; bases outside gene matches: 6. Germline values: CDR1 MNHEY, CDR2 SMNVEV (reference sequence). The CDR3 coding sequence is TGTGCCAGCAGTCTTTGGACAGGGAAAGATACGCAGTATTTT. Protein product: CASSLWTGKDTQYF.

The V and J genes are TRBV27 and TRBJ2-6; weak D call: TRBD2 (5 bases). The CDR3 extends over 15 amino acids. Looked up from germline, CDR1 is MNHEY and CDR2 is SMNVEV (reference sequence). The germline V and J ends were trimmed by 5 bases and 1 base, with 9 bases remaining between them. The chain's CDR3 is CASSGLQSGANVLTF. CDR3 bases: TGTGCCAGCAGTGGACTCCAGTCTGGGGCCAACGTCCTGACTTTC.

The chain employs TRBV4-3 and TRBJ1-1; D perhaps matches TRBD1 (6 bases). Per the germline V gene, CDR1 is LGHNA and CDR2 is YSLEER. The V and J ends lost 1 base and 5 bases respectively, with 17 bases between them. The CDR3 runs 16 residues. CDR3 residues: CASSQGPTGMDTEAFF. Written as DNA, the CDR3 is TGCGCCAGCAGCCAAGGCCCGACAGGTATGGATACTGAAGCTTTCTTT.

V usage is TRBV29-1 and J usage is TRBJ2-3; D is possibly TRBD2 (5 bases). This CDR3 has 15 residues. Germline V gene lookup returns CDR1 SQVTM and CDR2 ANQGSEA. Trimming took 4 bases from V and 0 from J, leaving 14 bases between them. CDR3 protein: CSVAGSSPSTDTQYF. The CDR3 bases are TGCAGCGTTGCGGGATCCAGCCCTAGCACAGATACGCAGTATTTT.